Following are 25 T cell receptor beta chains from one sample sequenced in a study of blood T cells in healthy people across ages. A second PCR of about 7 to 11 cycles used a sample-barcoded 5' primer and a J-beta primer mix. TCRdb independently ran MiXCR on the 5' RACE reads; one entry per CDR3 protein. The data show more than 550,000 distinct CDR3 sequences, roughly 20% seen once. Sequencing used blood. Receptors were obtained from a man between 65 and 85 years old in good health.

The V call is TRBV7-2, the J call TRBJ1-2; the match to TRBD1 covers 9 bases. V trimming: 4 bases; J trimming: 0 bases; junction bases outside the gene matches: 6. The CDR3 spans 16 residues. Germline CDR1 reads SGHTA; CDR2 reads FQGNSA. The CDR3 bases are TGTGCCAGCAGCTCCCAGGGGACAGGGCCTAACTATGGCTACACCTTC. Amino acid sequence: CASSSQGTGPNYGYTF.

This clonotype was observed a handful of times. This chain joins TRBV5-1 and TRBJ1-1, with D unresolved. Deletions cut 3 bases from V and 1 base from J, with 10 bases between. CDR1 is SGHRS and CDR2 is YFSETQ in the germline V gene. The CDR3 is 14 amino acids. The CDR3 region has the DNA TGCGCCAGCAGCTATCAACCAACGAACACTGAAGCTTTCTTT. Translating gives CASSYQPTNTEAFF.

This clonotype has a handful of counts. The CDR3 region is CASSLGTAASTDTQYF. The CDR3 nucleotides read TGTGCCAGCAGTTTAGGAACCGCCGCTAGCACAGATACGCAGTATTTT. This chain uses TRBV12-3 or TRBV12-4 with TRBJ2-3; D unclear. This CDR3 has 16 residues. V lost 1 base, J lost 0 bases, and 11 bases lay in between.

This chain's CDR3 is CASSKTGQTYEQYF. The CDR3 coding sequence is TGTGCCAGCAGCAAGACAGGGCAGACCTACGAGCAGTACTTC. V usage is TRBV21-1 and J usage is TRBJ2-5; the DNA was not compared with TRBD1, the D call given in the table. The J call is in doubt because the DNA end fits TRBJ2-7 better. TRBV21-1 is flagged as a pseudogene. The CDR3 is 14 amino acids.

This clonotype showed up just a few times. The chain has TRBV29-1 and TRBJ2-7, with D perhaps matching TRBD1 (6 bases). The V gene lost 6 bases and the J gene lost 3 bases, with 12 bases spanning the gap. CDR3 size: 12 residues. Germline V gene lookup returns CDR1 SQVTM and CDR2 ANQGSEA. The CDR3 nucleotides read TGCAGCGTAGAGGGACAAGACTACGAGCAGTACGTC. Translating it yields CSVEGQDYEQYV.

As for this clonotype: At one boundary the junction diverges from the germline segment, which might be a read error. V and J are TRBV5-1 and TRBJ1-1; 7 bases line up with TRBD1. The germline gives CDR1 SGHRS, CDR2 YFSETQ. The CDR3 runs 16 residues. Here the CDR3 DNA reads TGCACCAGCAGCTCGGGCACGGGACAGCGTCAGACTGAAGCTTTCTTT. Its translation: CTSSSGTGQRQTEAFF.

V and J are TRBV28 and TRBJ2-1; perhaps D is TRBD1 or TRBD2 (5 bases each). The tail of the sequence fits TRBJ2-5 better, so the J call may be wrong. Germline assignment: CDR1 MDHEN and CDR2 SYDVKM. This CDR3 comprises 12 residues. CDR3 sequence (DNA): TGTGCCAGCACTCGATGGGGGGAGACCCAGTACTTC. It translates to CASTRWGETQYF.

Ten or more counts support this clonotype. V is TRBV5-5 and J is TRBJ2-5; D gene ambiguous. Trimming took 2 bases from V and 1 from J, leaving 6 bases between them. The CDR3 is 13 amino acids. The germline V gene encodes CDR1 SGHKS and CDR2 YYEKEE (reference sequence). CDR3 residues: CASSFSSQETQYF. CDR3 DNA: TGTGCCAGCAGCTTCAGCAGCCAAGAGACCCAGTACTTC. The entire variable domain, with the rest obtained from reference TRBV5-5 and TRBJ2-5, is as follows: DAGVTQSPTHLIKTRGQQVTLRCSPISGHKSVSWYQQVLGQGPQFIFQYYEKEERGRGNFPDRFSARQFPNYSSELNVNALLLGDSALYLCASSFSSQETQYFGPGTRLLVL.

The chain uses TRBV28 and TRBJ1-6; D possibly corresponds to TRBD1 (5 bases). V lost 2 bases, J lost 0 bases, and 17 bases lay in between. Germline CDR1 reads MDHEN; CDR2 reads SYDVKM. The CDR3 is made up of 19 amino acids. The CDR3 coding sequence is TGTGCCAGCAGTTTAATTCGGCTGGGGGGGAGCTCCTATAATTCACCCCTCCACTTT. Translated, it gives CASSLIRLGGSSYNSPLHF. The whole variable domain, filled in from reference TRBV28 and TRBJ1-6, reads DVKVTQSSRYLVKRTGEKVFLECVQDMDHENMFWYRQDPGLGLRLIYFSYDVKMKEKGDIPEGYSVSREKKERFSLILESASTNQTSMYLCASSLIRLGGSSYNSPLHFGNGTRLTVT.

In its sample, this clonotype was seen a few times. V gene TRBV28 combines with J gene TRBJ1-5; a possible D gene is TRBD1 (6 bases). The germline V and J ends were trimmed by 10 bases and 3 bases, with 16 bases remaining between them. This CDR3 contains 14 residues. Germline lookup yields CDR1 MDHEN and CDR2 SYDVKM. CDR3 nucleotides: TGTGCCACAGATTTACAGGGCTTCAATCAGCCCCAGCATTTT. It encodes CATDLQGFNQPQHF.

This clonotype was counted a single time. The rearrangement links TRBV19 to TRBJ2-3; 7 bases match TRBD2. The CDR3 length is 15 residues. V trimming: 3 bases; J trimming: 5 bases; junction bases outside the gene matches: 8. Germline CDR1 reads LNHDA; CDR2 reads SQIVND (reference sequence). CDR3 sequence reads: CASSIERLAGDTQYF. Here the CDR3 DNA reads TGTGCCAGTAGTATTGAAAGACTAGCCGGAGATACGCAGTATTTT.

The chain joins TRBV5-6 to TRBJ2-5; TRBD1 aligns across 8 bases. The DNA end lines up better with TRBJ2-7; the J call may be wrong. Germline V gene data show CDR1 as SGHDT and CDR2 as YYEEEE. The CDR3 is 15 amino acids. CDR3 residues: CASSSRTGRVYEQYV. The CDR3 DNA follows: TGTGCCAGCAGCTCACGGACAGGGCGGGTCTACGAGCAGTACGTC.

This sequence joins TRBV6-6 and TRBJ2-3, with 9 positions matching TRBD1. This CDR3 is built from 16 residues. V lost 4 bases to trimming and J lost 4 bases; unmatched junction nucleotides: 9. Germline V lookup: CDR1 MNHNY, CDR2 SVGAGI (reference sequence). The DNA for the CDR3 is TGTGCCAGCAGTTTTACGTTACAGGGGGCTCCAGATACGCAGTATTTT. The encoded protein is CASSFTLQGAPDTQYF.

This clonotype occurred a few times. The chain joins TRBV12-3 or TRBV12-4 to TRBJ1-6; no clear D. The V end was cut by 3 bases, the J end by 0 bases, with 12 bases between. The CDR3 covers 17 residues. The CDR3 nucleotides read TGTGCCAGCAGTTTTTCGCCCACGAGCTCCTATAATTCACCCCTCCACTTT. This codes for CASSFSPTSSYNSPLHF.

This clonotype has more than one count but fewer than ten. This chain links TRBV28 with TRBJ2-7, with D perhaps being TRBD1 or TRBD2 (5 bases each). Germline CDR1 reads MDHEN; CDR2 reads SYDVKM. Trimming left V 3 bases short and J 2 bases short, with 11 bases between. The CDR3 consists of 14 residues. The CDR3: CASSLLQGPYEQYF. For the CDR3, the DNA is TGTGCCAGCAGTTTGTTGCAGGGACCCTACGAGCAGTACTTC.

This clonotype was detected only a few times. This chain joins TRBV6-5 and TRBJ1-4; 10 bases agree with TRBD1. The CDR3 covers 15 residues. With V trimmed by 6 bases and J by 7 bases, 8 bases remained unmatched. Looked up from germline, CDR1 is MNHEY and CDR2 is SVGAGI. CDR3 nucleotide sequence: TGTGCCAGCAGCTCCGGGACAGGGGTGGGTGAAAAACTGTTTTTT. Amino acids: CASSSGTGVGEKLFF.

V is TRBV7-9 and J is TRBJ2-7; the D gene is possibly TRBD2 (6 bases). The J call may be incorrect, as the DNA end agrees better with TRBJ2-5. The CDR3 covers 15 residues. The V gene's germline CDR1 is SEHNR and CDR2 FQNEAQ (reference sequence). This chain's CDR3 is CASSFSVGGQETQYF. CDR3 nucleotides: TGTGCCAGCAGCTTTAGTGTGGGGGGCCAAGAGACCCAGTACTTC.

The table lists this clonotype with a few counts. The V gene is TRBV3-1, the J gene TRBJ1-1, with TRBD1 identical over 8 bases. Unmatched junction bases numbered 7, after V lost 4 bases and J lost 6 bases. This CDR3 is 14 amino acids long. CDR1 LGHDT and CDR2 YNNKEL come from the germline V gene (reference sequence). The CDR3: CASSPRTGLSEAFF. DNA for the CDR3: TGTGCCAGCAGCCCGCGGACAGGGCTATCTGAAGCTTTCTTT. Drawing the rest from reference TRBV3-1 and TRBJ1-1, the complete variable domain is DTAVSQTPKYLVTQMGNDKSIKCEQNLGHDTMYWYKQDSKKFLKIMFSYNNKELIINETVPNRFSPKSPDKAHLNLHINSLELGDSAVYFCASSPRTGLSEAFFGQGTRLTVV.

This chain connects TRBV7-2 to TRBJ2-1, with D perhaps given as TRBD1 or TRBD2 (5 bases each). The ends were cut back, 5 bases at V and 7 bases at J, with 18 bases in the middle. Germline V gives CDR1 SGHTA, CDR2 FQGNSA. The CDR3 runs 15 residues. The CDR3 DNA follows: TGTGCCAGCAGCCCCCGGGCGGGCTGGGGGAATGAGCAGTTCTTC. Its translation: CASSPRAGWGNEQFF. Full variable domain (rest looked up from reference TRBV7-2 and TRBJ2-1): GAGVSQSPSNKVTEKGKDVELRCDPISGHTALYWYRQSLGQGLEFLIYFQGNSAPDKSGLPSDRFSAERTGGSVSTLTIQRTQQEDSAVYLCASSPRAGWGNEQFFGPGTRLTVL.

This chain links TRBV7-3 with TRBJ2-3; TRBD1 might be the D (7 bases). Germline CDR1 reads SGHTA; CDR2 reads FQGTGA. Trimming pared 8 bases from V and 5 bases from J, leaving 17 bases between. The CDR3 totals 14 residues. This CDR3 reads CASGSGGGGDTQYF. CDR3 DNA: TGTGCCAGCGGATCAGGGGGAGGTGGAGATACGCAGTATTTT.

The V and J genes are TRBV6-6 and TRBJ2-5; TRBD2 matches 7 bases. The germline V gene has CDR1 MNHNY and CDR2 SVGAGI (reference sequence). V was pared by 2 bases and J by 3 bases, with 3 bases of the junction left unmatched. This CDR3 is 14 amino acids long. The CDR3 loop is CASSYLRGEETQYF. The CDR3 DNA is TGTGCCAGCAGTTACCTTCGGGGGGAAGAGACCCAGTACTTC.

The V call is TRBV12-3 or TRBV12-4, the J call TRBJ2-1; TRBD2 matches at 9 bases. The CDR3 runs to 15 residues. V was pared by 3 bases and J by 6 bases, with 6 bases of the junction left unmatched. The CDR3 DNA reads as TGTGCCAGCAGTTTGGTAGCGGGAGCATTCAATGAGCAGTTCTTC. Amino acid sequence: CASSLVAGAFNEQFF.

The rearrangement joins TRBV3-1 to TRBJ2-3, with 11 positions matching TRBD2. J gave up 3 bases and V 3 bases, and 8 bases lay outside the gene matches. The CDR3 is made up of 17 amino acids. CDR1 LGHDT and CDR2 YNNKEL come from the germline V gene (reference sequence). CDR3 in amino acids: CASSQLLAGDKTDTQYF. Written as DNA, the CDR3 is TGTGCCAGCAGCCAGTTACTAGCGGGAGATAAAACAGATACGCAGTATTTT.

The chain recombines TRBV12-3 or TRBV12-4 with TRBJ1-6; D not certain. The CDR3 is made up of 13 amino acids. V was cut by 6 bases and J by 8 bases, with 11 bases left in between. The CDR3 nucleotides are TGTGCCAGCAGCCTAGCTAACGATTCACCCCTCCACTTT. It encodes CASSLANDSPLHF.

In this sample, this clonotype turned up a few times. The chain couples TRBV18 to TRBJ2-7; D unclear. The CDR3 consists of 13 residues. Between the trimmed V and J ends, which lost 5 bases and 0 bases, there was a span of 8 bases. CDR1 and CDR2 from the germline V gene are KGHSH and LQKENI. CDR3 DNA sequence: TGTGCCAGCTCAATCCAGAGCTCCTACGAGCAGTACTTC. Translated: CASSIQSSYEQYF.